Shown below are 18 T cell receptor beta chains from a single sample sequenced in a study of spatial heterogeneity in lung cancer. The time point is: sample taken at primary tumor resection. From tumor, nontumor lung or frozen PBMC, whole RNA was taken unsorted for sequencing. TCRdb re-analysed the 5' RACE reads in MiXCR, keeping a single row per CDR3 protein. The sample carries approximately 40,000 distinct CDR3 sequences, approximately 7.5% recorded once. Specimen: PBMCs, collected at surgery. Receptors originate from a male donor with early-stage non-small cell lung cancer.

The sample holds many counts of this clonotype. The chain employs TRBV10-3 and TRBJ2-3, with D perhaps matching TRBD1 (5 bases). The CDR3 has 16 amino acids. The V and J ends lost 3 bases and 0 bases respectively, with 13 bases between them. Germline lookup yields CDR1 ENHRY and CDR2 SYGVKD. The chain's CDR3 is CAISDLGQRSTDTQYF. In DNA, the CDR3 is TGTGCCATCAGTGACTTAGGACAAAGAAGCACAGATACGCAGTATTTT.

In its sample, this clonotype was seen many times. V gene TRBV29-1 combines with J gene TRBJ2-5; 8 nucleotides match TRBD2. The ends lost 3 bases at V and 4 bases at J; junction bases unmatched: 16. Germline V CDR1 and CDR2: SQVTM, ANQGSEA. The CDR3 consists of 17 residues. The CDR3 spells CSVEDPPAGVGRETQYF. In DNA form, the CDR3 reads TGCAGCGTTGAGGACCCCCCAGCGGGAGTTGGACGAGAGACCCAGTACTTC. Based on the CDR3 plus reference TRBV29-1 and TRBJ2-5, the full variable domain is SAVISQKPSRDICQRGTSLTIQCQVDSQVTMMFWYRQQPGQSLTLIATANQGSEATYESGFVIDKFPISRPNLTFSTLTVSNMSPEDSSIYLCSVEDPPAGVGRETQYFGPGTRLLVL.

A few counts support this clonotype. The V and J genes are TRBV20-1 and TRBJ1-3; 11 positions match TRBD1. From germline, CDR1 is DFQATT and CDR2 SNEGSKA (reference sequence). J was trimmed by 0 bases and V by 4 bases; bases with no gene match: 5. The CDR3 length is 16 residues. CDR3 sequence: CSAMDRGRFSGNTIYF. The DNA for the CDR3 is TGCAGTGCTATGGACAGGGGGCGATTCTCTGGAAACACCATATATTTT.

This clonotype has only a few counts. One end of the junction varies from germline; a read error may be responsible. V usage is TRBV7-2 and J usage is TRBJ2-1, with D perhaps being TRBD1 or TRBD2 (5 bases each). Germline CDR1 SGHTA, CDR2 FQGNSA. The CDR3 covers 15 residues. DNA of the CDR3: TGTGCCGGCAGCTTAGCCCCGGGACGTTACAATGAGCAGTTCTTC. Amino acids: CAGSLAPGRYNEQFF.

In this sample, this clonotype turned up a few times. V is TRBV5-1 and J is TRBJ2-7, with 9 positions matching TRBD1. The V gene end was trimmed by 4 bases and the J gene end by 1 base; junction bases not matched to a gene: 6. There are 15 residues in the CDR3. CDR1 is SGHRS and CDR2 is YFSETQ in the germline V gene. The CDR3 sequence is CASSPGTGNSYEQYV. In nucleotides, the CDR3 is TGCGCCAGCAGCCCGGGGACAGGGAATTCCTACGAGCAGTACGTC.

This clonotype has at least ten counts. The chain carries TRBV2 and TRBJ2-3; possibly TRBD1 for D (5 bases). Per germline, CDR1 SNHLY and CDR2 FYNNEI. V lost 2 bases to trimming and J lost 3 bases, with 6 bases between them. The CDR3 length is 13 residues. The CDR3 DNA reads TGTGCCAGCAGTGAAAGACAGACAGATACGCAGTATTTT. As protein: CASSERQTDTQYF.

This clonotype was picked up a small number of times. The rearrangement uses TRBV7-9 and TRBJ1-1; D possibly corresponds to TRBD1 (5 bases). V lost 5 bases and J lost 6, with 10 bases in between. The CDR3 contains 12 residues. Germline CDR1 reads SEHNR; CDR2 reads FQNEAQ (reference sequence). As DNA, the CDR3 is TGTGCCAGCAGCCTGGACACCCCTGAAGCTTTCTTT. Its translation: CASSLDTPEAFF.

A few counts support this clonotype. The rearrangement links TRBV19 to TRBJ2-1; tentative D call: TRBD2 (6 bases). Trimming took off 4 bases at V and 9 bases at J, with 13 bases between the two ends. This CDR3 has 13 amino acids. The germline CDR1 and CDR2 sequences are LNHDA and SQIVND (reference sequence). CDR3 sequence (DNA): TGTGCCAGTAGTACCCCGGGACTTGGTGAGCAGTTCTTC. As protein: CASSTPGLGEQFF.

This clonotype has a count of ten or more. The chain uses TRBV11-2 and TRBJ1-6; TRBD1 might be the D (6 bases). The germline V gene encodes CDR1 SGHAT and CDR2 FQNNGV. This CDR3 has 15 amino acids. Trimming removed 5 bases from V and 7 bases from J, with 15 bases in between. CDR3 bases: TGTGCCAGCAGCCGATCTGGGACAAGAAATTCACCCCTCCACTTT. As protein: CASSRSGTRNSPLHF.

This clonotype is a singleton in its sample. V gene TRBV19 combines with J gene TRBJ2-7; 11 nucleotides match TRBD1. In germline, CDR1 is LNHDA, CDR2 SQIVND (reference sequence). V gave up 6 bases and J gave up 0 bases; unmatched junction bases: 7. The CDR3 loop spans 16 amino acids. The CDR3 nucleotides are TGTGCCAGTAGCAGCCCCGGGACAGGGGGCTCCTACGAGCAGTACTTC. Its protein product is CASSSPGTGGSYEQYF.

There are a few counts of this clonotype. This chain links TRBV27 with TRBJ2-5, with 9 bases matching TRBD2. Germline CDR1 and CDR2: MNHEY and SMNVEV (reference sequence). The ends lost 6 bases at V and 2 bases at J; junction bases unmatched: 7. The CDR3 contains 15 residues. The CDR3 coding sequence is TGTGCCAGCAGAACCGGGACTAGCAGACAAGAGACCCAGTACTTC. Amino acid sequence: CASRTGTSRQETQYF.

This clonotype was recorded many times. V and J are TRBV6-1 and TRBJ1-2, with no clear D. The CDR3 is made up of 10 amino acids. V lost 6 bases to trimming and J lost 2 bases, with 1 base between them. The germline V gene has CDR1 MNHNS and CDR2 SASEGT. The CDR3 sequence: CASRNYGYTF. The CDR3 nucleotides read TGTGCCAGCAGAAACTATGGCTACACCTTC.

This clonotype was recorded many times. CDR3 in DNA: TGTGCCAGCAGCCCAGGACAGGGTGCGGGAACTGAAGCTTTCTTT. Translated: CASSPGQGAGTEAFF. The chain uses TRBV11-3 and TRBJ1-1; 8 bases map to TRBD1. The V segment lost 5 bases and the J segment 5 bases; nucleotides outside the gene matches: 10. This CDR3 region has 15 residues. Germline V gene lookup returns CDR1 SGHNT and CDR2 YENEEA.

This clonotype showed up many times. V gene TRBV7-3 combines with J gene TRBJ2-1, with D possibly matching TRBD1 (6 bases). The CDR3 covers 12 residues. The germline V gene encodes CDR1 SGHTA and CDR2 FQGTGA. Trimming removed 5 bases at V and 6 bases at J, with 8 bases between. CDR3 residues: CASSPDSNEQFF. The CDR3 nucleotides read TGTGCCAGCAGCCCGGACAGCAATGAGCAGTTCTTC.

With respect to this clonotype: A much bigger clone sits one base away, suggesting this may be a read error. V gene TRBV7-6 combines with J gene TRBJ2-2, with 12 bases fitting TRBD2. The germline V gene has CDR1 SGHVS and CDR2 FNYEAQ. This CDR3 region has 17 residues. J was trimmed by 4 bases and V by 5 bases; bases with no gene match: 8. The CDR3 is CASSPSGRAISTGELFF. Here the CDR3 DNA reads TGTGCCAGCAGCCCTAGCGGGAGGGCCATCAGCACCGGGGAGCTGTTTTTT.

This clonotype was recorded a few times. The chain joins TRBV20-1 to TRBJ2-2; 11 nucleotides align to TRBD2. The CDR3 sequence is 14 residues long. Germline-derived CDR1 and CDR2 are DFQATT and SNEGSKA (reference sequence). V dropped 6 bases and J dropped 5; count of bases not matched to a gene: 5. CDR3 sequence: CSAPTSGSTGELFF. The CDR3 coding sequence is TGCAGTGCCCCTACTAGCGGGAGTACCGGGGAGCTGTTTTTT.

In this sample, this clonotype turned up many times. The rearrangement uses TRBV5-1 and TRBJ1-1, with D maybe TRBD1 (5 bases). Trimming took off 3 bases at V and 6 bases at J, with 12 bases between the two ends. This CDR3 contains 13 residues. Germline CDR1 SGHRS, CDR2 YFSETQ. The CDR3, as DNA: TGCGCCAGCAGCTGGGGGACTTCCTCTGAAGCTTTCTTT. Protein product: CASSWGTSSEAFF.

This chain connects TRBV5-1 to TRBJ2-1; the match to TRBD1 covers 9 bases. Germline V gives CDR1 SGHRS, CDR2 YFSETQ. V gave up 2 bases and J gave up 2 bases; unmatched junction bases: 17. The CDR3 has 20 amino acids. CDR3 nucleotides: TGCGCCAGCAGCTTAGGGGACAGGGAAAAGGCTAGGCGGACCTACAATGAGCAGTTCTTC. Its translation: CASSLGDREKARRTYNEQFF.